This T cell receptor (beta chain) was observed in a study of blood T cell repertoires in COVID-19. Study information: From T cells, B-cell-depleted T cells, or PBMCs came the material, which was cDNA or gDNA.

As originally analysed: The assay estimated nucleated cells by amplifying reference gene primers. Sequencing was performed with immunoSEQ multiplex PCR; in TCRdb, only in-frame clones are kept and a portion is missing. D and trimming come from the DNA, and the V and J calls and clone size come from that table. The sample includes tens of thousands of clones, 75% to 95% of them seen just once. V was cut by 11 bases and J by 4 bases, with 23 bases left in between. CDR3 length equals 15 residues. CDR1 is SNHLY, CDR2 FYNNEI, per germline. The clonotype comes from a human donor with active COVID-19. The donor label of this sample is uncertain. The chain links TRBV2 to TRBJ1-2, with a tentative D call TRBD1 (5 bases). Material for sequencing was peripheral blood. The CDR3, as DNA: TGTGCCCGAGCACCCCTGAACCGACAGACCTATGGCTACACCTTC. This translates into CARAPLNRQTYGYTF.